The TCR beta chain described here comes from a study of spatial heterogeneity in lung cancer. TCRdb reprocessed the 5' RACE reads with MiXCR, giving one entry per CDR3 protein. The repertoire holds more than 35,000 distinct CDR3 sequences, with around 5.5% as singletons. This clonotype was recorded a few times. Time point given: sample taken at primary tumor resection. Whole RNA obtained from tumor, nontumor lung or frozen PBMC underwent sequencing without sorting. 55 to 80 TRACERx patients with early, untreated non-small cell lung cancer donated samples. This CDR3 is built from 16 residues. Losses at the gene ends were 6 bases for V and 4 bases for J; bases not matched to a gene: 8. Looked up from germline, CDR1 is MDHEN and CDR2 is SYDVKM.

The sample consisted of PBMCs, taken at surgery. This sequence joins TRBV28 and TRBJ2-1; 11 bases fit TRBD1. The sequence derives from a female donor with early-stage non-small cell lung cancer. CDR3 sequence (DNA): TGTGCCAGCAGGCCGTCCGGGACAGGGGGTTACAATGAGCAGTTCTTC. It is translated as CASRPSGTGGYNEQFF.